Included here is one T cell receptor beta chain sequence, with context. Its antigen is not known. Other DNA variants within this sample encode the same CDR3. These data are taken from a study of beta chain features in type 1 diabetes. Study-wide findings and caveats: Moderately but significantly shorter TCRB CDR3s were found in Type 1 diabetes patients in all four CD4+ subsets. Sequencing used cDNA, and cells with high TCR expression could therefore be over-represented.

cDNA synthesis used the whole RNA isolate, giving expressed TCRB sequences. Clones were read by immunoSEQ multiplex PCR, and TCRdb kept only the in-frame ones, dropping some. In the table there are about 220,000 clones, 11% of which are singletons. With V trimmed by 4 bases and J by 2 bases, 6 bases remained unmatched. Germline V gene sequence: CDR1 SGHRS, CDR2 YFSETQ. The CDR3 covers 16 residues. Sequenced input: central memory CD4+ T cells from blood. The gene calls are TRBV5-1 and TRBJ2-5; the match to TRBD2 covers 12 bases. This TCR came from a man younger than 35 in good health. Here the CDR3 DNA reads TGCGCCAGCAGCGAGTGGACTAGCGGGGTACAAGAGACCCAGTACTTC. Its protein product is CASSEWTSGVQETQYF.